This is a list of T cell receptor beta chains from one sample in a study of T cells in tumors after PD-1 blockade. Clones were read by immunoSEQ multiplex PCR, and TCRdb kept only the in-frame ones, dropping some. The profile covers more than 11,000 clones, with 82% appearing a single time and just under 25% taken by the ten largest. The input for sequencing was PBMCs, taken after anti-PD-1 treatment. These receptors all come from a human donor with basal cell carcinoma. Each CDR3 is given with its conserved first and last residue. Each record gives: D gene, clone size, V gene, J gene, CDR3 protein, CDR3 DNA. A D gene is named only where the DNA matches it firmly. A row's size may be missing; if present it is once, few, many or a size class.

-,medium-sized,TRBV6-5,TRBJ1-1,CASSPVQGTEAFF,TGTGCCAGCAGCCCCGTCCAGGGCACTGAAGCTTTCTTT
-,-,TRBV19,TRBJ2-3,CASSRSSTDTQYF,TGTGCCAGTAGTAGATCTAGCACAGATACGCAGTATTTT
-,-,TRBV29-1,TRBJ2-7,CSGSSGPYEQYF,TGCAGCGGCTCAAGCGGCCCCTACGAGCAGTACTTC
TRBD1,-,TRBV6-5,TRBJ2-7,CASKPPDREWNEQYF,TGTGCCTCAAAGCCCCCGGACAGGGAGTGGAACGAGCAGTACTTC
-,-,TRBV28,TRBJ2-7,CASSTNGGIYEQYF,TGTGCCAGCAGCACTAATGGAGGGATCTACGAGCAGTACTTC
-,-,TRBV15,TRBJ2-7,CATSRDRGLEQYF,TGTGCCACCAGCAGAGATCGGGGGTTAGAGCAGTACTTC
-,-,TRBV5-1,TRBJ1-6,CASSLGQDNSPLHF,TGCGCCAGCAGCTTGGGACAAGATAATTCACCCCTCCACTTT
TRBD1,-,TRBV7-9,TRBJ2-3,CASSPRQGRTDTQYF,TGTGCCAGCAGCCCTAGACAGGGACGCACAGATACGCAGTATTTT
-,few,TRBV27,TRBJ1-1,CASSLSKGWSTEAFF,TGTGCCAGCAGTTTATCGAAAGGGTGGAGCACTGAAGCTTTCTTT
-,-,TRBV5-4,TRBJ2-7,CASSSVGTEQYF,TGTGCCAGCAGCAGCGTCGGGACGGAGCAGTACTTC
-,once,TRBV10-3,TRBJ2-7,CAISEAGHSPYEQYF,TGTGCCATCAGTGAGGCTGGGCATTCTCCCTACGAGCAGTACTTC
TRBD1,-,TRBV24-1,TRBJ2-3,CATSDTRQGLADTQYF,TGTGCCACCAGTGACACAAGACAGGGATTAGCAGATACGCAGTATTTT
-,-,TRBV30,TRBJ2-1,CAWSGGYEQFF,TGTGCCTGGAGTGGTGGGTATGAGCAGTTCTTC
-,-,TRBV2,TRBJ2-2,CASSEWSVTGELFF,TGTGCCAGCAGTGAATGGAGCGTCACCGGGGAGCTGTTTTTT
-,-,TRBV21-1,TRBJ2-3,CASSLCPFRGAQYF,TGTGCCAGCAGCCTTTGCCCCTTCCGGGGTGCGCAGTATTTT
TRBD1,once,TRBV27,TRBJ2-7,CASSFRTGAYEQYF,TGTGCCAGCTCGTTCCGGACAGGGGCCTACGAGCAGTACTTC
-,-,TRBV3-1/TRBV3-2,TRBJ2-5,CASSQVGRGETQYF,TGTGCCAGCAGCCAAGTCGGCAGGGGCGAGACCCAGTACTTC
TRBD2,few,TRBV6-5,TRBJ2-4,CASTLAGVAKNIQYF,TGTGCCAGCACTCTAGCGGGGGTAGCCAAAAACATTCAGTACTTC
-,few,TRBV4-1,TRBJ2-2,CASSQEPRVGELFF,TGCGCCAGCAGCCAAGAACCAAGGGTCGGGGAGCTGTTTTTT
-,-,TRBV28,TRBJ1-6,CASSLSQGPNSPLHF,TGTGCCAGCAGTTTATCCCAGGGACCTAATTCACCCCTCCACTTT
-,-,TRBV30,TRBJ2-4,CAWSTPGSKNIQYF,TGTGCCTGGAGTACCCCAGGGTCCAAAAACATTCAGTACTTC
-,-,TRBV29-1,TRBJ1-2,CSVHGYRAGGYGYTF,TGCAGCGTCCACGGTTACCGGGCGGGAGGCTATGGCTACACCTTC
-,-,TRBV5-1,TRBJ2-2,CASSLRGPYTGELFF,TGCGCCAGCAGCTTGCGGGGCCCTTACACCGGGGAGCTGTTTTTT